The sequence of this T cell receptor (beta chain) was determined in a study of T cells in Graves' hyperthyroidism and ophthalmopathy. The germline V gene has CDR1 SGHRS and CDR2 YFSETQ. The germline V and J ends were trimmed by 1 base and 2 bases, with 6 bases remaining between them. This CDR3 is built from 13 residues. Amplified TCR beta CDR3 regions derived from RNA transcripts. A set of HTBI primers served as the primers for a first-round RT-PCR of the TCR CDR3. Each CDR3 protein is one row after TCRdb ran MiXCR on the multiplex PCR reads. In the table there are around 620,000 distinct CDR3 sequences, roughly 50% of which are singletons.

The receptor's source is an adult woman with Graves' disease, either hyperthyroidism or ophthalmopathy (not recorded which). The chain is built from TRBV5-1 and TRBJ1-2; D is unresolved. Sequencing used peripheral blood or thyroid tissue (not recorded which). CDR3 DNA sequence: TGCGCCAGCAGCTTGCGGATGAACTATGGCTACACCTTC. It translates to CASSLRMNYGYTF. Filled out from reference TRBV5-1 and TRBJ1-2, the complete variable domain reads KAGVTQTPRYLIKTRGQQVTLSCSPISGHRSVSWYQQTPGQGLQFLFEYFSETQRNKGNFPGRFSGRQFSNSRSEMNVSTLELGDSALYLCASSLRMNYGYTFGSGTRLTVV.